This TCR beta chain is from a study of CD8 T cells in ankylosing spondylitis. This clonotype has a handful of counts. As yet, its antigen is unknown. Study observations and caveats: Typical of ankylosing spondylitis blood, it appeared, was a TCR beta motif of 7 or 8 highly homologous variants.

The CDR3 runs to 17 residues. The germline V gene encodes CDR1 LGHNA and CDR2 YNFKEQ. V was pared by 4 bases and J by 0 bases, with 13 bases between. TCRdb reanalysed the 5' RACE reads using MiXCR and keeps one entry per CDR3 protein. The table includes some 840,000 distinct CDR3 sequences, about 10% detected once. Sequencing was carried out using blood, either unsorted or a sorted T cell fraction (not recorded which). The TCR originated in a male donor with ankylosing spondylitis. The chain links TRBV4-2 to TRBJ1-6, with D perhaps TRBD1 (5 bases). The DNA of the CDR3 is TGTGCCAGCAGCCCCGAGATGGGGCCCTCCTATAATTCACCCCTCCACTTT. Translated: CASSPEMGPSYNSPLHF.